This T cell receptor beta chain was documented in a study of tumor-infiltrating lymphocytes in primary liver carcinoma. Study as a whole: Per sample, productive TCRbeta reads numbered roughly 3.5 to 7.13 million, similar across tissue types. Study-level results: Overlap in tumor-adjacent and tumor-blood pairs fell below that of tumor region pairs. Tumor top-250-clone fractions significantly exceeded those of blood (p = 0.039).

Investigators took RNA and DNA out together from roughly 21-30 mg of unsorted bulk tissue. Patients showed chronic HBV infection and an absence of prior treatment. Remarks on this clonotype: The antigen remains unidentified. A junction end diverges from the germline sequence, so it may reflect a read error.

CDR3 length: 13 amino acids. TCR beta cDNA was prepared out of about 530 ng total RNA by means of a constant-region primer. Three nested multiplex PCR rounds, a slightly modified ARM-PCR method, built the TCR beta libraries. Running roughly 10 cycles apiece, the first two PCR rounds relied on TRBV1-TRBV30 forward primers together with a C-beta reverse primer. TCRdb independently ran MiXCR on the multiplex PCR reads; one entry per CDR3 protein. The data hold approximately 45,000 distinct CDR3 sequences, with roughly 80% observed a single time. Specimen: tumor-adjacent normal liver tissue. This receptor was obtained from a woman aged 25-40 years with primary liver carcinoma and hepatitis B virus infection. The genes are TRBV12-3 or TRBV12-4 and TRBJ1-5; D is unclear. The CDR3: CVSSFRINQPQHF. In nucleotides, the CDR3 is TGTGTCAGCAGTTTCCGGATTAATCAGCCCCAGCATTTT.